This T cell receptor beta chain was sequenced for a study of regulatory and conventional T cells in RAG deficiency. Clones were read by immunoSEQ multiplex PCR, and TCRdb kept only the in-frame ones, dropping some. Of approximately 35,000 clones listed, about 80% are singletons. Study-level points and caveats: Omenn patients showed >85% Treg-Tconv overlap and shorter CDR3 lengths. Control T-cell subsets had markedly higher Shannon entropy and lower Simpson indices than RAG-deficient patients. In Omenn syndrome, sorted "Tregs" may be peripherally activated cells.

Conventional CD4+ T cells were sorted from blood as CD25-low CD127-high cells. Looked up from germline, CDR1 is MGHDK and CDR2 is SYGVNS. The CDR3 is made up of 14 amino acids. Deletions cut 2 bases from V and 0 bases from J, with 7 bases between. About this clone itself: No antigen is known for it.

These records were also assigned to another study, of regulatory T cells. That work states: Primers: 52 TRBV forward and 13 TRBJ reverse. Regulatory T cells showed the strongest V-J pair restriction and V/J gene skewing among patient repertoires.

Sequencing was performed on CD4+ effector T cells sorted from blood. The clonotype originates from a human donor in good health. The V and J genes are TRBV25-1 and TRBJ1-2; D is uncertain. The CDR3 spells CASSETRTNYGYTF. CDR3 nucleotides: TGTGCCAGCAGTGAAACACGGACTAACTATGGCTACACCTTC.